The 19 T cell receptor beta chains presented below share a single source sample, sequenced in a study of Ad26.COV2.S vaccination and SARS-CoV-2 variants. Specified treatment: around 19 received Ad26.COV2.S at low or high dose, single or two shots; 5 received placebo; per-sample allocation not given. Sampling occurred on day 63 after the first vaccine or placebo injection. Clones were sequenced by immunoSEQ multiplex PCR, and TCRdb holds only the in-frame ones, with some missing. The repertoire holds some 340,000 clones, with around four fifths as singletons. The sequencing here drew on peripheral blood, taken in a trial of Ad26.COV2.S vaccine versus placebo. The receptors originated from a person aged 18-65 years who received the Ad26.COV2.S COVID-19 vaccine or a placebo.

This clone was found a few times. The V gene is TRBV6-5, the J gene TRBJ1-6, with 9 bases lining up with TRBD1. Germline V gene sequence: CDR1 MNHEY, CDR2 SVGAGI. J gave up 6 bases and V 5 bases, and 5 bases lay outside the gene matches. The CDR3 extends over 15 amino acids. CDR3 sequence reads: CASSKSGQGNSPLHF. CDR3 coding DNA: TGTGCCAGCAGTAAGTCGGGACAGGGTAATTCACCCCTCCACTTT.

This chain joins TRBV28 and TRBJ1-5; TRBD1 aligns across 8 bases. The V segment lost 7 bases and the J segment 5 bases; nucleotides outside the gene matches: 19. The CDR3 has 18 residues. The germline V gene encodes CDR1 MDHEN and CDR2 SYDVKM. The CDR3 spells CASNLLPGQDSADQPQHF. CDR3 nucleotides: TGTGCCAGCAACCTTCTCCCGGGACAGGATAGTGCGGATCAGCCCCAGCATTTT. Drawing the rest from reference TRBV28 and TRBJ1-5, the complete variable domain is DVKVTQSSRYLVKRTGEKVFLECVQDMDHENMFWYRQDPGLGLRLIYFSYDVKMKEKGDIPEGYSVSREKKERFSLILESASTNQTSMYLCASNLLPGQDSADQPQHFGDGTRLSIL.

This chain links TRBV29-1 with TRBJ2-7, with D possibly being TRBD2 (5 bases). The CDR3 is 13 amino acids. Germline V CDR1 and CDR2: SQVTM, ANQGSEA. V was cut by 7 bases and J by 7 bases, with 20 bases left in between. DNA of the CDR3: TGCAGCGCCCTTCAGACATATCCGGGGGAGCAGTACTTC. Translating gives CSALQTYPGEQYF.

The genes are TRBV2 and TRBJ2-5; D not resolved. From germline, CDR1 is SNHLY and CDR2 FYNNEI. The CDR3 runs 15 residues. The V gene lost 4 bases and the J gene lost 5 bases, with 17 bases spanning the gap. The CDR3 protein is CASSAGPWVGETQYF. The CDR3 coding sequence is TGTGCCAGCAGTGCAGGCCCATGGGTAGGGGAGACCCAGTACTTC.

The chain is built from TRBV20-1 and TRBJ2-1; possible D gene TRBD2, 5 bases. The CDR3 is 15 amino acids. V was cut by 3 bases and J by 1 base, with 13 bases left in between. Germline V gene sequence: CDR1 DFQATT, CDR2 SNEGSKA (reference sequence). CDR3 loop: CSASLTNPSYNEQFF. The CDR3 bases are TGCAGTGCTAGTTTGACTAACCCTTCCTACAATGAGCAGTTCTTC.

This chain joins TRBV15 and TRBJ1-2; TRBD1 is a possible D gene (5 bases). Germline-derived CDR1 and CDR2 are LNHNV and YYDKDF (reference sequence). The CDR3 runs to 16 residues. V lost 0 bases and J 2 bases, leaving 13 bases between the germline ends. Written as DNA, the CDR3 is TGTGCCACCAGCAGAGATTATCTATGGGACAACTATGGCTACACCTTC. Amino acids: CATSRDYLWDNYGYTF.

This chain links TRBV4-2 with TRBJ2-5; D is tentatively TRBD1 or TRBD2 (7 bases each). CDR3 length: 16 amino acids. CDR1 is LGHNA and CDR2 is YNFKEQ in the germline V gene. Trimming removed 1 base from V and 5 bases from J, with 17 bases in between. As DNA, the CDR3 is TGTGCCAGCAGCCAAGCTTCCGGACTAGGGGGCGAGACCCAGTACTTC. Its translation: CASSQASGLGGETQYF.

This chain links TRBV19 with TRBJ1-6; 7 positions agree with TRBD1. The CDR3 has 15 residues. The germline V gene has CDR1 LNHDA and CDR2 SQIVND (reference sequence). Trimming cost V 7 bases and J 10 bases; bases outside gene matches: 13. The CDR3 here is CASTLTGRAGSPLHF. In nucleotides, the CDR3 is TGTGCCAGTACCTTGACAGGGCGAGCTGGATCACCCCTCCACTTT.

V gene TRBV9 combines with J gene TRBJ1-5; D possibly corresponds to TRBD1 (6 bases). The CDR3 has 21 residues. The germline CDR1 and CDR2 sequences are SGDLS and YYNGEE. V lost 0 bases, J lost 4 bases, and 29 bases lay in between. DNA of the CDR3: TGTGCCAGCAGCGTAGGGCTCTTTTGGCGAACAGGGATTCGGGCGAATCAGCCCCAGCATTTT. Residues: CASSVGLFWRTGIRANQPQHF.

The CDR3 sequence is CASSVDGGSTEAFF. CDR3 DNA sequence: TGTGCCAGCAGCGTAGACGGGGGGTCCACTGAAGCTTTCTTT. V and J are TRBV9 and TRBJ1-1, with TRBD1 as a possible D gene (5 bases). With 0 bases removed from V and 4 bases from J, the gap between germline ends came to 10 bases. Germline V gene sequence: CDR1 SGDLS, CDR2 YYNGEE. The CDR3 is 14 residues long.

The count of this clone is one. V is TRBV19 and J is TRBJ1-5; D is possibly TRBD1 (6 bases). V lost 5 bases, J lost 5 bases, and 13 bases lay in between. Germline CDR1 reads LNHDA; CDR2 reads SQIVND (reference sequence). The CDR3 is 14 residues long. This CDR3 is CASSRGQTYQPQHF. Written as DNA, the CDR3 is TGTGCCAGTAGTCGAGGACAGACCTATCAGCCCCAGCATTTT.

The chain combines TRBV7-9 with TRBJ2-3; 8 nucleotides align to TRBD1. Germline-derived CDR1 and CDR2 are SEHNR and FQNEAQ (reference sequence). The CDR3 covers 16 residues. With 5 bases clipped from V and 4 bases from J, the junction kept 11 bases outside the gene matches. CDR3 in amino acids: CASSPNPQGGPDTQYF. The CDR3 DNA reads TGTGCCAGCAGCCCAAATCCACAGGGGGGCCCAGATACGCAGTATTTT.

The rearrangement uses TRBV6-5 and TRBJ2-7; 9 nucleotides match TRBD1. The junction had 5 bases not matched to a gene; V was cut back by 2 bases and J by 3 bases. Germline CDR1 MNHEY, CDR2 SVGAGI. The CDR3 is 15 amino acids. CDR3 in DNA: TGTGCCAGCAGTTACAATCCGGGACAGGGCTACGAGCAGTACTTC. Translated: CASSYNPGQGYEQYF.

V and J are TRBV2 and TRBJ2-7, with unresolved D. Trimming stripped 9 bases from V and 6 bases from J, with 9 bases between. Germline CDR1 and CDR2: SNHLY and FYNNEI. The CDR3 is made up of 10 amino acids. CDR3 in amino acids: CASSGGEQYF. DNA of the CDR3: TGTGCCAGTTCAGGTGGCGAGCAGTACTTC.

V usage is TRBV11-2 and J usage is TRBJ2-5, with a tentative D call TRBD1 (5 bases). Germline lookup yields CDR1 SGHAT and CDR2 FQNNGV. The CDR3 consists of 12 residues. V lost 3 bases to trimming and J lost 13 bases, with 15 bases between them. The CDR3 DNA follows: TGTGCCAGCAGCTTTCCATGGTGGGGCGGGTACTTC. This codes for CASSFPWWGGYF.

V and J are TRBV28 and TRBJ1-2; no firm D call. The CDR3 is 12 amino acids. With 2 bases removed from V and 8 bases from J, the gap between germline ends came to 9 bases. CDR1 is MDHEN and CDR2 is SYDVKM in the germline V gene. CDR3 residues: CASSLKSGGYTF. The CDR3 DNA is TGTGCCAGCAGTTTAAAATCGGGAGGCTACACCTTC.

The chain carries TRBV28 and TRBJ1-5, with TRBD1 as a possible D gene (6 bases). The CDR3 has 14 residues. V lost 3 bases to trimming and J lost 4 bases, with 10 bases between them. The germline V gene has CDR1 MDHEN and CDR2 SYDVKM. Here the CDR3 reads CASSFGGLNQPQHF. DNA of the CDR3: TGTGCCAGCAGTTTTGGGGGGCTTAATCAGCCCCAGCATTTT. Variable domain in full (rest from reference TRBV28 and TRBJ1-5): DVKVTQSSRYLVKRTGEKVFLECVQDMDHENMFWYRQDPGLGLRLIYFSYDVKMKEKGDIPEGYSVSREKKERFSLILESASTNQTSMYLCASSFGGLNQPQHFGDGTRLSIL.

This clone occurred a few times. V and J are TRBV29-1 and TRBJ2-7; either TRBD1 or TRBD2 may supply D (7 bases each). The V gene lost 4 bases and the J gene lost 2 bases, with 18 bases spanning the gap. Per germline, CDR1 SQVTM and CDR2 ANQGSEA. This CDR3 contains 15 residues. For the CDR3, the DNA is TGCAGCGTTGTGGGAGGGGGCGGTGGAACCTACGAGCAGTACTTC. Protein sequence: CSVVGGGGGTYEQYF.

The chain has TRBV27 and TRBJ2-1; D perhaps matches TRBD2 (6 bases). Germline loops: CDR1 MNHEY, CDR2 SMNVEV (reference sequence). V was clipped by 3 bases and J by 2 bases, with 8 bases between them. The CDR3 loop spans 14 amino acids. Written as DNA, the CDR3 is TGTGCCAGCAGTTTTGGGGGGACCTACAATGAGCAGTTCTTC. Translating gives CASSFGGTYNEQFF.